The sample holds many counts of the clone carrying this TCR beta chain. Antigen: not known. These data come from a study of neurological immune-mediated disorders. Study outcomes and limitations: Because no CDR3 amino acid sequences were shared across subjects by expanded clones, private repertoires were suggested in all groups.

V shed 7 bases and J shed 0 bases, with 19 bases lying between them. CDR3 size: 15 residues. Germline-derived CDR1 and CDR2 are DFQATT and SNEGSKA (reference sequence). cDNA was made by 5'RACE with 10-nucleotide random UMIs. The output of every sequencing run exceeded 200 million TCR-beta sequences, derived from 15-18 subjects. TCRdb passed the 5' RACE reads through MiXCR, listing each CDR3 protein once. The data show about 71,000 distinct CDR3 sequences, more than 8.5% seen once. Time point given: longitudinal time-point 1 (baseline). Volunteers from a blood bank in Maryland, USA, made up the healthy controls.

This receptor was obtained from a man aged 25-40 years in good health. The material sequenced was PBMCs. The chain is built from TRBV20-1 and TRBJ2-7, with a weak D call TRBD2 (6 bases). In DNA form, the CDR3 reads TGCAGTGGCAACACACCGGGACTGATCTCCTACGAGCAGTACTTC. Translating it yields CSGNTPGLISYEQYF.